Presented here are 26 T cell receptor beta chains from one specimen sequenced in a study of cytomegalovirus exposure and HLA in healthy donors. With 60 Vbeta and 13 Jbeta primers, the PCR was carried out. Generated by immunoSEQ multiplex PCR, the TCRdb table keeps only in-frame clones and is missing some. The data show about 90,000 clones, around three fifths seen once. Sequencing used PBMCs. The source of these receptors is a woman in her fifties or sixties in good health and CMV-seropositive.

The chain is built from TRBV28 and TRBJ1-4; D remains ambiguous. The CDR3 is 14 residues long. Looked up from germline, CDR1 is MDHEN and CDR2 is SYDVKM. V was clipped by 6 bases and J by 0 bases, with 8 bases between them. The CDR3, as DNA: TGTGCCAGCAGCAGAGGCGCAACTAATGAAAAACTGTTTTTT. Amino acids: CASSRGATNEKLFF. Supplemented by reference TRBV28 and TRBJ1-4, the full variable domain reads DVKVTQSSRYLVKRTGEKVFLECVQDMDHENMFWYRQDPGLGLRLIYFSYDVKMKEKGDIPEGYSVSREKKERFSLILESASTNQTSMYLCASSRGATNEKLFFGSGTQLSVL.

About this clone itself: Compared with germline, one end of the junction differs, possibly owing to a read error. The chain couples TRBV5-1 to TRBJ2-5; 14 nucleotides match TRBD2. Per the germline V gene, CDR1 is SGHRS and CDR2 is YFSETQ. This CDR3 comprises 16 residues. CDR3: CASSPLGLAGEEAQYF. Here the CDR3 DNA reads TGCGCCAGCAGCCCTTTGGGACTAGCGGGGGAAGAGGCCCAGTACTTC.

This clone was found a few times. The rearrangement joins TRBV10-3 to TRBJ1-2; unclear D gene. Germline V gene sequence: CDR1 ENHRY, CDR2 SYGVKD. This CDR3 is built from 13 residues. V was shortened by 3 bases and J by 4 bases, with 9 bases between the two germline ends. The CDR3: CAISERRLYGYTF. CDR3 nucleotides: TGTGCCATCAGTGAAAGGCGGCTCTATGGCTACACCTTC.

The chain employs TRBV4-1 and TRBJ2-1; 9 bases are a match to TRBD2. V trimming: 0 bases; J trimming: 6 bases; junction bases outside the gene matches: 6. The CDR3 is 16 amino acids. Germline V lookup: CDR1 MGHRA, CDR2 YSYEKL. The CDR3 bases are TGCGCCAGCAGCCAAGATCAAGGCGGGGGGGGCAATGAGCAGTTCTTC. Its protein product is CASSQDQGGGGNEQFF.

The genes are TRBV6-5 and TRBJ1-2; a possible D gene is TRBD1 (6 bases). Germline V gene data show CDR1 as MNHEY and CDR2 as SVGAGI. Trimming shortened V by 4 bases and J by 4 bases, and 13 bases separated the two germline ends. The CDR3 has 14 residues. The CDR3 is CASSLAGAGYGYTF. CDR3 nucleotides: TGTGCCAGCAGTTTAGCGGGGGCGGGCTATGGCTACACCTTC.

The chain recombines TRBV4-1 with TRBJ2-7; possibly TRBD1 for D (5 bases). Germline V CDR1 and CDR2: MGHRA, YSYEKL. Trimming left V 0 bases short and J 0 bases short, with 12 bases between. The length of the CDR3 is 16 residues. The chain's CDR3 is CASSQEGGAGSYEQYF. CDR3 bases: TGCGCCAGCAGCCAAGAGGGTGGGGCAGGCTCCTACGAGCAGTACTTC.

Notes on this clone: Different DNA sequences within this sample yield the same CDR3. The J gene is TRBJ1-6, the V gene TRBV6-5, with 8 positions matching TRBD1. CDR3 length: 14 amino acids. V lost 7 bases to trimming and J lost 4 bases; unmatched junction nucleotides: 3. Germline CDR1 MNHEY, CDR2 SVGAGI. The chain's CDR3 is CASTRTGYNSPLHF. The CDR3 DNA reads TGTGCCAGCACTCGGACAGGGTATAATTCACCCCTCCACTTT.

In its sample, this clone was seen a few times. The J gene is TRBJ2-7, the V gene TRBV2, with D possibly TRBD1 on 6 matching bases. The CDR3 spans 15 residues. The germline V gene encodes CDR1 SNHLY and CDR2 FYNNEI. V was trimmed by 1 base and J by 5 bases, leaving 15 bases between them. The CDR3 spells CASSEGGRGEDEQYF. CDR3 sequence (DNA): TGTGCCAGCAGTGAAGGAGGCAGGGGAGAAGACGAGCAGTACTTC.

The chain links TRBV7-9 to TRBJ1-4; no clear D gene. The CDR3 sequence is 14 residues long. V was cut by 3 bases and J by 0 bases, with 5 bases left in between. In germline, CDR1 is SEHNR, CDR2 FQNEAQ (reference sequence). In nucleotides, the CDR3 is TGTGCCAGCAGCTTCGGGGCAACTAATGAAAAACTGTTTTTT. This translates into CASSFGATNEKLFF.

This chain uses TRBV28 with TRBJ1-5; D might be TRBD1 (6 bases). V gave up 3 bases and J gave up 7 bases, with 16 bases separating them. The germline gives CDR1 MDHEN, CDR2 SYDVKM. The CDR3 length is 15 residues. The CDR3 sequence is CASSFRSRGHQPQHF. The DNA of the CDR3 is TGTGCCAGCAGTTTCAGATCCAGGGGACACCAGCCCCAGCATTTT.

The J gene is TRBJ2-7, the V gene TRBV5-4; 7 positions match TRBD1. Germline V gene data show CDR1 as SGHNT and CDR2 as YYREEE (reference sequence). The CDR3 loop spans 14 amino acids. V lost 2 bases, J lost 4 bases, and 6 bases stayed unmatched. The CDR3 sequence is CASSLQGRPYEQYF. In nucleotides, the CDR3 is TGTGCCAGCAGCTTACAGGGGCGACCGTACGAGCAGTACTTC.

This rearrangement joins TRBV28 to TRBJ1-2; the D is unclear. This CDR3 has 13 residues. Looked up from germline, CDR1 is MDHEN and CDR2 is SYDVKM. The V gene lost 11 bases and the J gene lost 0 bases, with 13 bases spanning the gap. This chain's CDR3 is CAARTAANYGYTF. In DNA, the CDR3 is TGTGCCGCAAGGACTGCTGCTAACTATGGCTACACCTTC.

The rearrangement joins TRBV7-9 to TRBJ1-5; no definite D call. Deletions cut 1 base from V and 2 bases from J, with 12 bases between. The CDR3 runs to 16 residues. The V gene's germline CDR1 is SEHNR and CDR2 FQNEAQ (reference sequence). The CDR3 loop is CASSLGMGVGNQPQHF. In DNA form, the CDR3 reads TGTGCCAGCAGCTTAGGAATGGGCGTAGGCAATCAGCCCCAGCATTTT.

V gene TRBV6-5 combines with J gene TRBJ1-1, with D maybe TRBD1 (5 bases). Germline assignment: CDR1 MNHEY and CDR2 SVGAGI. V lost 7 bases and J 4 bases, leaving 13 bases between the germline ends. This CDR3 region has 13 residues. In DNA, the CDR3 is TGTGCCAGCACCCAGACGGGGGGCACTGAAGCTTTCTTT. It translates to CASTQTGGTEAFF.

The chain carries TRBV6-1 and TRBJ2-5; 14 nucleotides line up with TRBD2. The CDR3 contains 19 residues. The V gene's germline CDR1 is MNHNS and CDR2 SASEGT. With 4 bases clipped from V and 5 bases from J, the junction kept 15 bases outside the gene matches. In DNA form, the CDR3 reads TGTGCCAGCAGTGTGCTCCCGGGACTAGCGGGGGCCCTACCCGAGACCCAGTACTTC. It codes for CASSVLPGLAGALPETQYF.

This clone was seen more than once but under ten times. This sequence joins TRBV7-6 and TRBJ2-5, with 7 bases fitting TRBD1. The trim removed 3 bases at V and 6 bases at J, leaving 7 bases unmatched. From germline, CDR1 is SGHVS and CDR2 FNYEAQ. The CDR3 is 14 residues long. The CDR3: CASSFEGRGKTQYF. CDR3 bases: TGTGCCAGCAGCTTCGAAGGCAGGGGGAAGACCCAGTACTTC.

In its sample, this clone was seen a few times. The J gene is TRBJ2-1, the V gene TRBV6-1; D gene uncertain. The germline V gene has CDR1 MNHNS and CDR2 SASEGT. CDR3 size: 15 residues. Trimming removed 7 bases at V and 0 bases at J, with 13 bases between. The DNA for the CDR3 is TGTGCCAGCACTACAGCTCCCAGCTCCTACAATGAGCAGTTCTTC. It encodes CASTTAPSSYNEQFF.

With regard to this clone: The junction departs from germline at one end; a sequencing error may be responsible. The chain employs TRBV2 and TRBJ2-7, with a possible D match to TRBD2 (6 bases). This CDR3 region has 12 residues. The germline CDR1 and CDR2 sequences are SNHLY and FYNNEI. The CDR3 sequence is CASIWDFNSPSF. The DNA of the CDR3 is TGTGCCAGCATTTGGGACTTCAACTCGCCCAGCTTC.

V and J are TRBV28 and TRBJ1-1, with a tentative D call TRBD1 (5 bases). The ends were cut back, 11 bases at V and 3 bases at J, with 16 bases in the middle. The CDR3 consists of 13 residues. Germline V gene sequence: CDR1 MDHEN, CDR2 SYDVKM. The CDR3 region has the DNA TGTGCCGTCTCAGGGTTGTGGGACACTGAAGCTTTCTTT. Amino acids: CAVSGLWDTEAFF. The whole variable domain, remainder taken from reference TRBV28 and TRBJ1-1, is DVKVTQSSRYLVKRTGEKVFLECVQDMDHENMFWYRQDPGLGLRLIYFSYDVKMKEKGDIPEGYSVSREKKERFSLILESASTNQTSMYLCAVSGLWDTEAFFGQGTRLTVV.

The chain has TRBV6-4 and TRBJ1-2; TRBD1 agrees at 9 bases. The germline V gene has CDR1 MRHNA and CDR2 SNTAGT. The length of the CDR3 is 13 residues. The V and J ends lost 4 bases and 7 bases, in that order; junction bases with no gene match: 4. The CDR3: CASSVGQGTGYTF. For the CDR3, the DNA is TGTGCCAGCAGTGTAGGACAGGGGACTGGCTACACCTTC.

This clone was counted between two and nine times. J is TRBJ2-1 and V is TRBV13; 9 bases line up with TRBD1. Germline CDR1 reads PRHDT; CDR2 reads FYEKMQ (reference sequence). J gave up 6 bases and V 5 bases, and 8 bases lay outside the gene matches. The CDR3 has 15 residues. Here the CDR3 DNA reads TGTGCCAGCAGCCTCGGACAGGGGAACCTCAATGAGCAGTTCTTC. It translates to CASSLGQGNLNEQFF. Supplemented by reference TRBV13 and TRBJ2-1, the full variable domain reads AAGVIQSPRHLIKEKRETATLKCYPIPRHDTVYWYQQGPGQDPQFLISFYEKMQSDKGSIPDRFSAQQFSDYHSELNMSSLELGDSALYFCASSLGQGNLNEQFFGPGTRLTVL.

V and J are TRBV11-2 and TRBJ2-5, with D maybe TRBD1 (6 bases). The V and J ends lost 5 bases and 2 bases respectively, with 15 bases between them. Germline V gene sequence: CDR1 SGHAT, CDR2 FQNNGV. The CDR3 spans 15 residues. CDR3 bases: TGTGCCAGCAGCAAGGGCGACAGGTATCAAGAGACCCAGTACTTC. Translated: CASSKGDRYQETQYF.

Concerning this clone itself: Other DNA sequences from this sample encode an identical CDR3 as well. The chain recombines TRBV5-6 with TRBJ2-7, with D possibly matching TRBD1 (6 bases). CDR1 is SGHDT, CDR2 YYEEEE, per germline. The ends were cut back, 2 bases at V and 0 bases at J, with 9 bases in the middle. The CDR3 has 14 amino acids. CDR3 in amino acids: CASSFGGPSYEQYF. The CDR3 nucleotides read TGTGCCAGCAGCTTTGGGGGCCCCTCCTACGAGCAGTACTTC. Together with reference TRBV5-6 and TRBJ2-7, the CDR3 gives the full variable domain: DAGVTQSPTHLIKTRGQQVTLRCSPKSGHDTVSWYQQALGQGPQFIFQYYEEEERQRGNFPDRFSGHQFPNYSSELNVNALLLGDSALYLCASSFGGPSYEQYFGPGTRLTVT.

The chain has TRBV7-6 and TRBJ2-7, with 7 bases fitting TRBD1. V shed 5 bases, J shed 5 bases, and the junction held 9 bases outside the gene matches. The V gene's germline CDR1 is SGHVS and CDR2 FNYEAQ. The CDR3 is 14 residues long. The DNA for the CDR3 is TGTGCCAGCAGCCCTGGGACAGACGTCAACGAGCAGTACTTC. This translates into CASSPGTDVNEQYF.

This clone was observed a few times. The chain employs TRBV6-6 and TRBJ1-2; TRBD1 is a possible D gene (6 bases). This CDR3 is 13 amino acids long. Germline V gives CDR1 MNHNY, CDR2 SVGAGI (reference sequence). The V and J ends lost 4 bases and 5 bases respectively, with 11 bases between them. CDR3 nucleotide sequence: TGTGCCAGCAGTTCCGGAGGACAGTATGGCTACACCTTC. As protein: CASSSGGQYGYTF.

This rearrangement joins TRBV19 to TRBJ2-7, with 8 bases aligning to TRBD1. The V gene's germline CDR1 is LNHDA and CDR2 SQIVND (reference sequence). V lost 5 bases, J lost 3 bases, and 0 bases stayed unmatched. This CDR3 region has 12 residues. The chain's CDR3 is CASSGTGYEQYF. The CDR3 DNA is TGTGCCAGTAGTGGGACAGGCTACGAGCAGTACTTC.